The 9 T cell receptor beta chains presented below share a single source sample, sequenced in a study of T cell changes during pregnancy in multiple sclerosis. Clones were sequenced by immunoSEQ multiplex PCR, and TCRdb holds only the in-frame ones, with some missing. The table shows 55,000 to 70,000 clones, with 85% to 95% occurring only once. The specimen comprised CD8+ T cells from peripheral blood mononuclear cells, sampled in the third trimester of pregnancy. Receptor source: a female donor in good health, enrolled as a control in a pregnancy study.

Written as DNA, the CDR3 is TGTGCCAGTAGTATCGGGGGGGCATTATCTGATGGCTACACCTTC. Protein product: CASSIGGALSDGYTF. This rearrangement joins TRBV19 to TRBJ1-2; perhaps TRBD1 as D (6 bases). In germline, CDR1 is LNHDA, CDR2 SQIVND (reference sequence). This CDR3 is built from 15 residues. V lost 3 bases and J 6 bases, leaving 17 bases between the germline ends.

The rearrangement joins TRBV15 to TRBJ2-3; 9 bases map to TRBD1. The ends lost 4 bases at V and 3 bases at J; junction bases unmatched: 11. In germline, CDR1 is LNHNV, CDR2 YYDKDF (reference sequence). The CDR3 runs to 17 residues. CDR3 residues: CATSTNYRDRETDTQYF. The CDR3 DNA reads as TGTGCCACCAGCACCAACTACCGGGACAGGGAGACAGATACGCAGTATTTT.

This chain connects TRBV27 to TRBJ2-7; D is perhaps TRBD1 (5 bases). Germline V gene sequence: CDR1 MNHEY, CDR2 SMNVEV (reference sequence). Between the trimmed V and J ends, which lost 5 bases and 6 bases, there was a span of 14 bases. This CDR3 has 13 amino acids. CDR3 DNA: TGTGCCAGCAGTAGGGGCCCCTCCGGCGAGCAGTACTTC. Encoded protein: CASSRGPSGEQYF.

The chain couples TRBV5-1 to TRBJ2-5; 7 bases are shared with TRBD2. V gave up 3 bases and J gave up 4 bases; unmatched junction bases: 12. The CDR3 sequence is 16 residues long. Germline V gives CDR1 SGHRS, CDR2 YFSETQ. The CDR3 loop reads CASSWEGGGTGETQYF. The CDR3 region has the DNA TGCGCCAGCAGCTGGGAGGGCGGGGGAACTGGAGAGACCCAGTACTTC.

V and J are TRBV5-6 and TRBJ2-7; 7 positions agree with TRBD1. Germline V gene data show CDR1 as SGHDT and CDR2 as YYEEEE. The CDR3 runs to 14 residues. The V gene end was trimmed by 2 bases and the J gene end by 1 base; junction bases not matched to a gene: 3. The CDR3 sequence: CASSLQGTSYEQYF. CDR3 DNA sequence: TGTGCCAGCAGCTTACAGGGGACGTCCTACGAGCAGTACTTC.

The chain uses TRBV5-1 and TRBJ1-5, with TRBD1 as a possible D gene (5 bases). CDR3 length: 15 amino acids. Germline V lookup: CDR1 SGHRS, CDR2 YFSETQ. Trimming shortened V by 0 bases and J by 7 bases, and 14 bases separated the two germline ends. CDR3 protein: CASSLGDPGGQPQHF. CDR3 in DNA: TGCGCCAGCAGCTTGGGGGACCCGGGAGGGCAGCCCCAGCATTTT.

This clone was found once. The chain joins TRBV14 to TRBJ2-1, with a possible D match to TRBD1 (5 bases). Trimming took off 2 bases at V and 7 bases at J, with 9 bases between the two ends. The CDR3 sequence is 13 residues long. From germline, CDR1 is SGHDN and CDR2 FVKESK. The CDR3 here is CASSQRGINEQFF. DNA for the CDR3: TGTGCCAGCAGCCAAAGGGGCATTAATGAGCAGTTCTTC.

This chain uses TRBV6-1 with TRBJ2-7, with 7 positions matching TRBD1. CDR3 length equals 13 residues. Germline V CDR1 and CDR2: MNHNS, SASEGT. V lost 5 bases and J lost 2; bases outside the gene matches: 3. CDR3 sequence reads: CASSQTGTYEQYF. In nucleotides, the CDR3 is TGTGCCAGCAGTCAGACAGGGACCTACGAGCAGTACTTC.

V gene TRBV11-2 combines with J gene TRBJ1-2, with D unresolved. Trimming took 5 bases from V and 14 from J, leaving 27 bases between them. CDR1 and CDR2 (germline): SGHAT, FQNNGV. The CDR3 is 15 residues long. The CDR3 here is CASSPGPLTWVVWTF. The CDR3 coding sequence is TGTGCCAGCAGCCCAGGCCCTTTGACCTGGGTGGTTTGGACCTTC.